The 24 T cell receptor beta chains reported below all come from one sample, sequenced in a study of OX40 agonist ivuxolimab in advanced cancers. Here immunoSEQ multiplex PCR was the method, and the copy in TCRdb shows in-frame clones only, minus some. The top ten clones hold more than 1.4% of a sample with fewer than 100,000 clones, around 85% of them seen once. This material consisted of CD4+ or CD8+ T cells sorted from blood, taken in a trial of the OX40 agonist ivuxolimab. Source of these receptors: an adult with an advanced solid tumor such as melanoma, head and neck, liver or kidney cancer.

The CDR3 DNA reads as TGTGCCAGCAGCCGCAATCAAGATACGCAGTATTTT. This encodes CASSRNQDTQYF. The chain employs TRBV11-1 and TRBJ2-3; D gene ambiguous. CDR3 length: 12 residues. Trimming took 5 bases from V and 5 from J, leaving 8 bases between them. CDR1 SGHAT and CDR2 FQDESV come from the germline V gene (reference sequence). Full variable domain (outside the CDR3, taken from reference TRBV11-1 and TRBJ2-3): EAEVAQSPRYKITEKSQAVAFWCDPISGHATLYWYRQILGQGPELLVQFQDESVVDDSQLPKDRFSAERLKGVDSTLKIQPAELGDSAMYLCASSRNQDTQYFGPGTRLTVL.

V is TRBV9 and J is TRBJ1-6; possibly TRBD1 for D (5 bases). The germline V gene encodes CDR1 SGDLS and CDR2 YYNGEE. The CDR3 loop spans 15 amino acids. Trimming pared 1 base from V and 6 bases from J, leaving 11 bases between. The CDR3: CASSVSGNSNSPLHF. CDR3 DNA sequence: TGTGCCAGCAGCGTATCAGGGAATAGTAATTCACCCCTCCACTTT.

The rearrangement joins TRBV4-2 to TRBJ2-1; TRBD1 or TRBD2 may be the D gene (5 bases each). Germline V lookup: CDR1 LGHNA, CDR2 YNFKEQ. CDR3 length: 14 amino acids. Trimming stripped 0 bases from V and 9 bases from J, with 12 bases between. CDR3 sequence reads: CASSQDPERGEQFF. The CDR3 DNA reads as TGTGCCAGCAGCCAAGACCCCGAGAGGGGTGAGCAGTTCTTC.

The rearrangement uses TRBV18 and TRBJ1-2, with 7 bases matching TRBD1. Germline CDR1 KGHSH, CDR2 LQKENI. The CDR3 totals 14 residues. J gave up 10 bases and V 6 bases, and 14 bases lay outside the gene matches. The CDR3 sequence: CASSSKGALLDYTF. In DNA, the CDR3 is TGTGCCAGCTCTTCAAAGGGGGCGTTACTCGACTACACCTTC.

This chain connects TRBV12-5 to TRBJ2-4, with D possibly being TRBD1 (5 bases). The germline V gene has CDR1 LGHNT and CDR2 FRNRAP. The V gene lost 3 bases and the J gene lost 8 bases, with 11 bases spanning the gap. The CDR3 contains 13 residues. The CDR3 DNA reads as TGTGCTAGTGGTTTCAGGGCCGGAGACATTCAGTACTTC. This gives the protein CASGFRAGDIQYF. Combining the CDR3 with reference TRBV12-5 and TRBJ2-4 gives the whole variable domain DARVTQTPRHKVTEMGQEVTMRCQPILGHNTVFWYRQTMMQGLELLAYFRNRAPLDDSGMPKDRFSAEMPDATLATLKIQPSEPRDSAVYFCASGFRAGDIQYFGAGTRLSVL.

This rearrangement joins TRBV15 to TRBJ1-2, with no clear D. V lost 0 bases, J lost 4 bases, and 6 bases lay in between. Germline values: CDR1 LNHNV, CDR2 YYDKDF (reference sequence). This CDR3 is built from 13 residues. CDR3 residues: CATSRERGYGYTF. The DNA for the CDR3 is TGTGCCACCAGCAGAGAAAGAGGCTATGGCTACACCTTC.

The CDR3 is CASSKDSGSFLLGELFF. In nucleotides, the CDR3 is TGCGCCAGCAGCAAGGACTCGGGATCCTTCCTTCTCGGGGAGCTGTTTTTT. The V and J genes are TRBV5-1 and TRBJ2-2; possibly TRBD2 for D (5 bases). Germline V lookup: CDR1 SGHRS, CDR2 YFSETQ. Trimming removed 4 bases from V and 7 bases from J, with 23 bases in between. This CDR3 has 17 residues.

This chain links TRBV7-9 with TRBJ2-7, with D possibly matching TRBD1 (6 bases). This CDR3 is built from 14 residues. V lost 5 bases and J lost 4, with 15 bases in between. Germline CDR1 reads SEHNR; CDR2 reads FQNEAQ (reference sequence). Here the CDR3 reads CASSPDSDSYEQYF. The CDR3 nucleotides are TGTGCCAGCAGCCCGGACTCGGACAGTTACGAGCAGTACTTC.

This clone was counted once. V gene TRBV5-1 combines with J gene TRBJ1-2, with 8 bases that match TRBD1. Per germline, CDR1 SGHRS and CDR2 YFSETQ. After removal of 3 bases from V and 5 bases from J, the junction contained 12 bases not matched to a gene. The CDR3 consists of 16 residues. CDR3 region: CASSSGTGLAAYGYTF. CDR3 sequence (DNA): TGCGCCAGCAGCTCAGGGACAGGTTTGGCGGCATATGGCTACACCTTC. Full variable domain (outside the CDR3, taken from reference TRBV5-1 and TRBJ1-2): KAGVTQTPRYLIKTRGQQVTLSCSPISGHRSVSWYQQTPGQGLQFLFEYFSETQRNKGNFPGRFSGRQFSNSRSEMNVSTLELGDSALYLCASSSGTGLAAYGYTFGSGTRLTVV.

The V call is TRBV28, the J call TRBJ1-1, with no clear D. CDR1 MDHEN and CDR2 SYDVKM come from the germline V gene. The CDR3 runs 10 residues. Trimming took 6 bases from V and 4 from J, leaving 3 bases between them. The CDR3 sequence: CASRSTEAFF. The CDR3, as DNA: TGTGCCAGCAGAAGCACTGAAGCTTTCTTT.

DNA for the CDR3: TGCGCCAGCAGCCCCCAGGGTGCTAATGAAAAACTGTTTTTT. It translates to CASSPQGANEKLFF. The J gene is TRBJ1-4, the V gene TRBV5-1; maybe TRBD1 (5 bases). The germline CDR1 and CDR2 sequences are SGHRS and YFSETQ. V lost 4 bases and J lost 3, with 10 bases in between. The CDR3 is 14 amino acids.

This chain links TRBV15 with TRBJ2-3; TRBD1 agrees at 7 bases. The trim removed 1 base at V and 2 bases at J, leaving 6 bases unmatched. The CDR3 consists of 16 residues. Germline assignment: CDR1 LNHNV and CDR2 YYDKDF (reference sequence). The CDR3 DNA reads TGTGCCACCAGCAGAGTAAAGACAGGGATCACAGATACGCAGTATTTT. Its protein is CATSRVKTGITDTQYF.

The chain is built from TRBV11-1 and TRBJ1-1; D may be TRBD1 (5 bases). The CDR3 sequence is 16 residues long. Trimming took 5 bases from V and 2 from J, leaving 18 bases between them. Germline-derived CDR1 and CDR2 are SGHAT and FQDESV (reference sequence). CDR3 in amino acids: CASSRGTSGTNTEAFF. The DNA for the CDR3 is TGTGCCAGCAGCCGAGGGACCTCGGGTACAAACACTGAAGCTTTCTTT.

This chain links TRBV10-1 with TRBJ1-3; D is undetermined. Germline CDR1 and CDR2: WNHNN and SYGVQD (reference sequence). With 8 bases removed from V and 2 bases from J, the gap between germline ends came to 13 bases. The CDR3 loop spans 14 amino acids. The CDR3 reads CASGDDHPGNTIYF. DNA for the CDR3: TGCGCCAGCGGGGATGACCATCCTGGAAACACCATATATTTT.

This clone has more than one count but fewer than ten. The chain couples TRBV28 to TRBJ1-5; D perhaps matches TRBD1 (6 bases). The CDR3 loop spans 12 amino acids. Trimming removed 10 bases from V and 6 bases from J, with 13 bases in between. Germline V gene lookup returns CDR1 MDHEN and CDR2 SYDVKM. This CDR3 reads CATSGGPQPQHF. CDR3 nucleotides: TGTGCCACCTCGGGGGGGCCTCAGCCCCAGCATTTT.

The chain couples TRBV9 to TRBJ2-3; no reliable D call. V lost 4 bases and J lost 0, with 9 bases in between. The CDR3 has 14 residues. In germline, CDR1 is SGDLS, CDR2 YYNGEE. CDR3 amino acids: CASSPLTSTDTQYF. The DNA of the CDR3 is TGTGCCAGCAGCCCCTTGACTAGCACAGATACGCAGTATTTT.

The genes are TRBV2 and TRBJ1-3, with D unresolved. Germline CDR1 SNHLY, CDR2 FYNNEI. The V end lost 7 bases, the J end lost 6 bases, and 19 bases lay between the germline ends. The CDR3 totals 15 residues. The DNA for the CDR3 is TGTGCCAGCATTCGCGCTCTGTCGGTGGAAAACACCATATATTTT. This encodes CASIRALSVENTIYF.

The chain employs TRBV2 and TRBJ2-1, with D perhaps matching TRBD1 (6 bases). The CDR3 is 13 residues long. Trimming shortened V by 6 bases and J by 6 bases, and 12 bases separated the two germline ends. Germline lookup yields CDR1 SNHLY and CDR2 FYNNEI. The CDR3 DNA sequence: TGTGCCAGCAGCGCGACAGGTATCAATGAGCAGTTCTTC. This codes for CASSATGINEQFF.

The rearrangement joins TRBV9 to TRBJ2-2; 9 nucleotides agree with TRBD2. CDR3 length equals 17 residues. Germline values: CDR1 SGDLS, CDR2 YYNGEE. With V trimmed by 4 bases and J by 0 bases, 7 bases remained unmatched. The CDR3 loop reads CASSKGLANTNTGELFF. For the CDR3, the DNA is TGTGCCAGCAGCAAAGGACTAGCGAACACGAACACCGGGGAGCTGTTTTTT.

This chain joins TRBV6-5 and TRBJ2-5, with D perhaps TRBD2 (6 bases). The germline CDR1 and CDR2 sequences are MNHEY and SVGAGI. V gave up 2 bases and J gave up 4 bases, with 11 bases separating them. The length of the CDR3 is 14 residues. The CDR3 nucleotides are TGTGCCAGCAGTTACATGCGGGGAGGAGAGACCCAGTACTTC. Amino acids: CASSYMRGGETQYF.

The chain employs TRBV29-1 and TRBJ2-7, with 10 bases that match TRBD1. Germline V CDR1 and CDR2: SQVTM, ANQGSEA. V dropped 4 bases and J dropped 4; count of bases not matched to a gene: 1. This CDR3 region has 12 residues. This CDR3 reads CSVGDRGYEQYF. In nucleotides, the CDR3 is TGCAGCGTTGGGGACAGGGGATACGAGCAGTACTTC.

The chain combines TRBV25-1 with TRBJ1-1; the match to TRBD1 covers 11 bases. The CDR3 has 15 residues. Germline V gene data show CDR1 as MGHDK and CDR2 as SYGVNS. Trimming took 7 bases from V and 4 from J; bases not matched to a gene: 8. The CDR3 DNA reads TGTGCCAGCAAAATGGACAGGGGGCGAAGCACTGAAGCTTTCTTT. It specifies CASKMDRGRSTEAFF. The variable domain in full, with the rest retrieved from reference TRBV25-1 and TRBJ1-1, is EADIYQTPRYLVIGTGKKITLECSQTMGHDKMYWYQQDPGMELHLIHYSYGVNSTEKGDLSSESTVSRIRTEHFPLTLESARPSHTSQYLCASKMDRGRSTEAFFGQGTRLTVV.

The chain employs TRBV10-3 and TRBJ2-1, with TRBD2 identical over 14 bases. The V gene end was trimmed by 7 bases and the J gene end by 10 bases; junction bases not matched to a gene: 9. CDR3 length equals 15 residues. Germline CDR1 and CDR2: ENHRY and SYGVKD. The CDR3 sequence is CAIKAGTSGSREQFF. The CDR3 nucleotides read TGTGCCATCAAAGCGGGGACTAGCGGGAGTCGCGAGCAGTTCTTC.

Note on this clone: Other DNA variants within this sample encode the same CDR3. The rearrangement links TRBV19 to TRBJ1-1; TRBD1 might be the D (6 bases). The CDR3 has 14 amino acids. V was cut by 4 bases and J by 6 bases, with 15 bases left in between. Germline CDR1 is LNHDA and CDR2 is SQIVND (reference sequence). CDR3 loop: CASSRGQPEPEAFF. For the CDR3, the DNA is TGTGCCAGTAGTAGAGGACAGCCCGAGCCTGAAGCTTTCTTT.